These T cell receptor beta chains were read from a single sample in a study of cytomegalovirus exposure and HLA in healthy donors. The table came from immunoSEQ multiplex PCR; TCRdb's copy has only in-frame clones and leaves some out. The sample records approximately 260,000 clones, around four fifths being singletons. The specimen sequenced was PBMCs. The receptors come from a woman aged 40 to 55 in good health and CMV-seropositive. Both conserved end residues are part of each CDR3. Fields, in order: V gene, J gene, CDR3 protein.

V: TRBV29-1; J: TRBJ2-1; CDR3: CSVVGQGPNEQFF
V: TRBV28; J: TRBJ2-4; CDR3: CASMFLLAGKSIQYF
V: TRBV30; J: TRBJ1-4; CDR3: CAWSVRQGVAEKLFF
V: TRBV15; J: TRBJ2-3; CDR3: CATSEEGQGTDTQYF
V: TRBV6-4; J: TRBJ2-2; CDR3: CASSDSKGLAGELFF
V: TRBV30; J: TRBJ2-7; CDR3: CAWTRSSYEQYF
V: TRBV28; J: TRBJ2-3; CDR3: CATHRGTDTQYF
V: TRBV6-6; J: TRBJ2-7; CDR3: CASSYSRQGPYEQYF
V: TRBV19; J: TRBJ1-1; CDR3: CASSPQGLGVAFF
V: TRBV5-1; J: TRBJ2-7; CDR3: CASSFLPTPSYEQYF
V: TRBV18; J: TRBJ2-5; CDR3: CASSPPASQETQYF
V: TRBV5-6; J: TRBJ2-5; CDR3: CASSLFFETQYF
V: TRBV6-5; J: TRBJ1-2; CDR3: CASSFGTGDGYTF
V: TRBV7-9; J: TRBJ2-7; CDR3: CSSSLELKGQGFVYEQYF
V: TRBV19; J: TRBJ1-2; CDR3: CASSRDRGRYGYTF
V: TRBV9; J: TRBJ1-1; CDR3: CASSVAGRGDEAFF
V: TRBV5-4; J: TRBJ2-1; CDR3: CASSLGAGAYQAEQFF
V: TRBV7-9; J: TRBJ2-3; CDR3: CASSLSGGLAAGTQYF
V: TRBV5-6; J: TRBJ2-2; CDR3: CASSFRLPTGELFF
V: TRBV7-3; J: TRBJ2-1; CDR3: CASSPRREGPYNEQFF
V: TRBV11-3; J: TRBJ2-7; CDR3: CASSLVEGGAYEQYF
V: TRBV4-3; J: TRBJ2-3; CDR3: CASSQDIGVADTQYF
V: TRBV5-6; J: TRBJ2-5; CDR3: CASSMRRTGVQETQYF
V: TRBV5-6; J: TRBJ2-3; CDR3: CASSRRLAGVTDTQYF
V: TRBV27; J: TRBJ2-2; CDR3: CASRGGDRDTGELFF
V: TRBV27; J: TRBJ2-2; CDR3: CASSFLPGGRGELFF
V: TRBV9; J: TRBJ2-5; CDR3: CASSLGLGLASQAYQETQYF